A single T cell receptor (beta chain) is shown here with its context. This entry belongs to a study of blood T cell repertoires in COVID-19. On the study more broadly: Some COVID-19 samples were acute and others convalescent; all came from the United States, Italy and Spain. PBMCs, B-cell-depleted T cells, or T cells were the source of the cDNA or gDNA that made up the material.

Followed longitudinally, the Seattle patients had been enrolled during active infection. Per the original methods: Reference gene primer amplification in the assay estimated nucleated cell counts. Assay: immunoSEQ multiplex PCR; the TCRdb copy retains only in-frame clones and omits some. That table furnishes V, J and clone size, whereas the DNA furnished D and trimming. The sample includes 200,000 to 300,000 clones, more than 85% seen only once; the top ten take roughly 5%. The origin of this receptor is a woman aged 60 to 75 with COVID-19, enrolled during active disease. Sequencing was performed on peripheral blood.

The CDR3 sequence: CSATTGAKLFF. The DNA of the CDR3 is TGCAGTGCGACGACAGGGGCCAAACTGTTTTTT. J is TRBJ1-4 and V is TRBV20-1, with 8 positions matching TRBD1. CDR1 DFQATT and CDR2 SNEGSKA come from the germline V gene (reference sequence). The CDR3 sequence is 11 residues long. J gave up 11 bases and V 6 bases, and 5 bases lay outside the gene matches.